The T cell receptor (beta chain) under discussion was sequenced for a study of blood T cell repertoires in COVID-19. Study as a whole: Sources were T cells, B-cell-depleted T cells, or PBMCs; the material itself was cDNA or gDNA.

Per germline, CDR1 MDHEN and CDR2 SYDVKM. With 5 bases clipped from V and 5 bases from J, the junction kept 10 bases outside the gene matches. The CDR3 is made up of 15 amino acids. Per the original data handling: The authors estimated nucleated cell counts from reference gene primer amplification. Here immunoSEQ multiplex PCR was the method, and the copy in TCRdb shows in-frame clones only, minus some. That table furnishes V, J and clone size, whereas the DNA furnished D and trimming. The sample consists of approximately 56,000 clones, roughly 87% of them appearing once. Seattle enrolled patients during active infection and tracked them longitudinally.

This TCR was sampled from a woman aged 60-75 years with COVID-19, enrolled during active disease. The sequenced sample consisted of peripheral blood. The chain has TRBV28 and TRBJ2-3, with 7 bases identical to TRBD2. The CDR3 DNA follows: TGTGCCAGCAGTCGAGCGGGACGGTCGGGAGATACGCAGTATTTT. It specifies CASSRAGRSGDTQYF.